These 13 T cell receptor beta chains were sequenced from one sample in a study of vaccination effects on CD4 cells after COVID-19. Their specific antigens are unknown. With the ViraFEST assay, the study expanded antigen-specific CD4+ T cells using viral peptide pools, then sequenced them. CD4+ T cells were isolated after around ten days of culture. Recipients of the vaccine had no prior SARS-CoV-2 infection and negative nucleocapsid antibodies. TCRdb's table, derived via immunoSEQ multiplex PCR, lists solely in-frame clones and lacks some. The sample includes tens of thousands of clones, around three quarters of them seen just once. The specimen comprised CD4+ T cells from PBMCs cultured with HCoV-OC43 spike peptides, sampled before COVID-19 vaccination. The subset denotes: HCoV-OC43 spike overlapping peptide pool stimulation. The receptors derive from a human donor who received a COVID-19 vaccine.

The rearrangement links TRBV2 to TRBJ1-2, with 9 bases matching TRBD1. Looked up from germline, CDR1 is SNHLY and CDR2 is FYNNEI. The CDR3 runs to 13 residues. V lost 1 base and J lost 8; bases outside the gene matches: 2. CDR3 amino acids: CASSEGQGGGYTF. The CDR3 region has the DNA TGTGCCAGCAGTGAAGGACAGGGGGGCGGCTACACCTTC.

The chain recombines TRBV18 with TRBJ2-3, with D perhaps TRBD1 or TRBD2 (5 bases each). The V end lost 3 bases, the J end lost 0 bases, and 13 bases lay between the germline ends. Germline V lookup: CDR1 KGHSH, CDR2 LQKENI. The CDR3 totals 16 residues. CDR3 sequence reads: CASSPRGALSTDTQYF. As DNA, the CDR3 is TGTGCCAGCTCACCGCGAGGGGCCCTTAGCACAGATACGCAGTATTTT.

The chain has TRBV12-3 or TRBV12-4 and TRBJ1-2, with no clear D. The CDR3 is 11 amino acids. The germline V and J ends were trimmed by 7 bases and 3 bases, with 6 bases remaining between them. CDR3 bases: TGTGCCAGCAAGCGGGACTATGGCTACACCTTC. Encoded protein: CASKRDYGYTF.

The chain uses TRBV6-5 and TRBJ1-5; D unclear. The V and J ends lost 0 bases and 2 bases respectively, with 11 bases between them. Germline V gene sequence: CDR1 MNHEY, CDR2 SVGAGI. The CDR3 totals 16 residues. The CDR3 DNA follows: TGTGCCAGCAGTTACTCTAAGGACCGTCGCAATCAGCCCCAGCATTTT. Residues: CASSYSKDRRNQPQHF.

The rearrangement uses TRBV7-2 and TRBJ2-4; 7 nucleotides align to TRBD1. Germline trimming cut 0 bases from V and 5 bases from J; bases unmatched to any gene: 1. There are 14 residues in the CDR3. Germline V gene sequence: CDR1 SGHTA, CDR2 FQGNSA. The chain's CDR3 is CASSLAGTENIQYF. CDR3 nucleotides: TGTGCCAGCAGCTTAGCAGGGACAGAAAACATTCAGTACTTC.

The chain is built from TRBV6-2 or TRBV6-3 and TRBJ2-1, with TRBD2 matching over 11 bases. Germline V gene data show CDR1 as MNHEY and CDR2 as SVGEGT. Trimming cost V 6 bases and J 13 bases; bases outside gene matches: 8. The CDR3 runs 13 residues. Here the CDR3 reads CASSQLAGVNQFF. The CDR3 region has the DNA TGTGCCAGCAGCCAACTAGCGGGAGTCAATCAGTTCTTC.

V usage is TRBV5-4 and J usage is TRBJ1-1; 8 bases line up with TRBD1. The CDR3 has 15 residues. V was clipped by 4 bases and J by 5 bases; unmatched bases: 10. CDR1 SGHNT and CDR2 YYREEE come from the germline V gene (reference sequence). The CDR3 loop reads CASSSRQGRGTEAFF. CDR3 nucleotides: TGTGCCAGCAGCAGCCGACAGGGGAGGGGAACTGAAGCTTTCTTT.

The CDR3 here is CASSFTMGGASNQPQHF. CDR3 DNA: TGTGCCAGCAGCTTTACAATGGGGGGGGCGAGCAATCAGCCCCAGCATTTT. The chain combines TRBV5-5 with TRBJ1-5, with D tentatively TRBD1 (6 bases). Germline lookup yields CDR1 SGHKS and CDR2 YYEKEE (reference sequence). The ends were cut back, 2 bases at V and 1 base at J, with 16 bases in the middle. This CDR3 is built from 17 residues.

CDR3 nucleotides: TGTGCCAGCAGCCAATACAGGGGAGAGTTCTATGGCTACACCTTC. Translated, it gives CASSQYRGEFYGYTF. The rearrangement uses TRBV14 and TRBJ1-2; TRBD1 aligns across 7 bases. V was clipped by 2 bases and J by 4 bases; unmatched bases: 7. Germline V gene sequence: CDR1 SGHDN, CDR2 FVKESK. This CDR3 is built from 15 residues.

The chain has TRBV12-3 or TRBV12-4 and TRBJ2-5, with D possibly matching TRBD1 (6 bases). V was cut by 6 bases and J by 4 bases, with 12 bases left in between. The CDR3 is 13 residues long. The CDR3 coding sequence is TGTGCCAGCAGCTTGGGACACGGAGAGACCCAGTACTTC. Its translation is CASSLGHGETQYF.

The chain links TRBV11-2 to TRBJ1-5; 9 bases agree with TRBD1. Unmatched junction bases numbered 11, after V lost 1 base and J lost 7 bases. Germline V lookup: CDR1 SGHAT, CDR2 FQNNGV. This CDR3 has 17 residues. Here the CDR3 DNA reads TGTGCCAGCAGCTTAGGTTTGGGACAGGGAAAGGAGCAGCCCCAGCATTTT. Translation: CASSLGLGQGKEQPQHF. Based on the CDR3 plus reference TRBV11-2 and TRBJ1-5, the full variable domain is EAGVAQSPRYKIIEKRQSVAFWCNPISGHATLYWYQQILGQGPKLLIQFQNNGVVDDSQLPKDRFSAERLKGVDSTLKIQPAKLEDSAVYLCASSLGLGQGKEQPQHFGDGTRLSIL.

In its sample, this clone was seen once. The chain is built from TRBV6-5 and TRBJ2-7; 7 nucleotides align to TRBD1. J was trimmed by 0 bases and V by 8 bases; bases with no gene match: 7. The CDR3 spans 14 residues. Germline values: CDR1 MNHEY, CDR2 SVGAGI. In nucleotides, the CDR3 is TGTGCCAGCGGACATACAGGGGACTCCTACGAGCAGTACGTC. This gives the protein CASGHTGDSYEQYV.

This clone was counted between two and nine times. The rearrangement links TRBV7-9 to TRBJ1-6; the D is unclear. Trimming left V 1 base short and J 11 bases short, with 3 bases between. Germline V gene lookup returns CDR1 SEHNR and CDR2 FQNEAQ (reference sequence). CDR3 length: 11 amino acids. The CDR3 loop reads CASSLDTPLHF. The CDR3 DNA follows: TGTGCCAGCAGCTTAGATACACCCCTCCACTTT.